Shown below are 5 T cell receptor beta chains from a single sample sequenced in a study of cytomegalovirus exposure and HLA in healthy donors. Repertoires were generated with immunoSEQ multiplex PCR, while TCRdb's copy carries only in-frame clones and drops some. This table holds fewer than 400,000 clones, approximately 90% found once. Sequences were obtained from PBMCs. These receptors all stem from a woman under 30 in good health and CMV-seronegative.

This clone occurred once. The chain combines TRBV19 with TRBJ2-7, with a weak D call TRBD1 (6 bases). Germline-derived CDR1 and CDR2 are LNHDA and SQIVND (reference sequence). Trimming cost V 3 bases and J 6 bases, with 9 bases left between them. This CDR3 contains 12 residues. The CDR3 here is CASSIWGREQYF. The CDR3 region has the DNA TGTGCCAGTAGTATTTGGGGGCGCGAGCAGTACTTC.

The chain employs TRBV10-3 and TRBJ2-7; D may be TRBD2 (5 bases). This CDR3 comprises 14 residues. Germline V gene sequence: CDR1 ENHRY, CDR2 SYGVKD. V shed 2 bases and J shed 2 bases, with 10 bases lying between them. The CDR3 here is CAISEADGAYEQYF. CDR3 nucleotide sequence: TGTGCCATCAGTGAGGCCGACGGGGCCTACGAGCAGTACTTC.

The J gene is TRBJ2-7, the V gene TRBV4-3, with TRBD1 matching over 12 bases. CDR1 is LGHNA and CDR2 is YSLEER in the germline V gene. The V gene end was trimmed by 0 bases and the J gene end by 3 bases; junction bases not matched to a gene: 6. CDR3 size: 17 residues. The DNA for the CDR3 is TGCGCCAGCAGCCAAGAATACCGGGACAGGGGGCTCTACGAGCAGTACTTC. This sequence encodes CASSQEYRDRGLYEQYF.

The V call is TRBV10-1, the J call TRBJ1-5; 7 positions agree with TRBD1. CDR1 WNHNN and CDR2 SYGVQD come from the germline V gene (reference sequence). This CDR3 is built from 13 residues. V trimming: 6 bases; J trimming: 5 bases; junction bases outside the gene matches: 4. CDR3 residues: CASSRQGYQPQHF. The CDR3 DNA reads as TGCGCCAGCAGCCGACAGGGATATCAGCCCCAGCATTTT.

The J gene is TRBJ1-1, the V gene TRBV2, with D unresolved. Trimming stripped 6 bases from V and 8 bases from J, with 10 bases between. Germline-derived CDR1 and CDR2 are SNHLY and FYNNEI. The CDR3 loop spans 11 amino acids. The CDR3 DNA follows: TGTGCCAGCAGGACCCGGGTGGAAGCTTTCTTT. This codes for CASRTRVEAFF.